The 20 T cell receptor beta chains presented below share a single source sample, sequenced in a study of OX40 agonist ivuxolimab in advanced cancers. Here immunoSEQ multiplex PCR was the method, and the copy in TCRdb shows in-frame clones only, minus some. The sample contains roughly 25,000 clones, around 76% of which appear only once. The sequences come from CD4+ or CD8+ T cells sorted from blood, collected in a trial of the OX40 agonist ivuxolimab. These receptors originate from an adult with an advanced solid tumor such as melanoma, head and neck, liver or kidney cancer.

There are a few counts of this clone. The rearrangement joins TRBV4-1 to TRBJ2-7; a weak D match, TRBD2 (7 bases). The V gene's germline CDR1 is MGHRA and CDR2 YSYEKL. The CDR3 totals 13 residues. V was shortened by 3 bases and J by 3 bases, with 9 bases between the two germline ends. CDR3 region: CASSQRGGYEQYF. The CDR3, as DNA: TGCGCCAGCAGCCAGAGGGGGGGCTACGAGCAGTACTTC.

This chain links TRBV30 with TRBJ2-5; perhaps TRBD2 as D (6 bases). Trimming removed 5 bases from V and 5 bases from J, with 15 bases in between. Germline CDR1 GTSNPN, CDR2 SVGIG (reference sequence). This CDR3 comprises 13 residues. The CDR3 reads CAWRSGGWETQYF. Here the CDR3 DNA reads TGTGCCTGGCGCAGTGGGGGGTGGGAGACCCAGTACTTC. The full variable domain, rest sourced from reference TRBV30 and TRBJ2-5, is SQTIHQWPATLVQPVGSPLSLECTVEGTSNPNLYWYRQAAGRGLQLLFYSVGIGQISSEVPQNLSASRPQDRQFILSSKKLLLSDSGFYLCAWRSGGWETQYFGPGTRLLVL.

The chain combines TRBV7-2 with TRBJ1-4, with 10 nucleotides matching TRBD1. The CDR3 consists of 15 residues. Germline CDR1 is SGHTA and CDR2 is FQGNSA. Unmatched junction bases numbered 5, after V lost 3 bases and J lost 7 bases. CDR3 coding DNA: TGTGCCAGCAGCTTGGGACAGGGGAGAGCTGAAAAACTGTTTTTT. Protein product: CASSLGQGRAEKLFF.

CDR3: CASSQAAGYNEQFF. In DNA, the CDR3 is TGTGCCAGCAGCCAGGCGGCAGGCTACAATGAGCAGTTCTTC. V gene TRBV27 combines with J gene TRBJ2-1; D is ambiguous. V was cut by 6 bases and J by 3 bases, with 12 bases left in between. The V gene's germline CDR1 is MNHEY and CDR2 SMNVEV (reference sequence). The length of the CDR3 is 14 residues.

The V and J genes are TRBV5-8 and TRBJ1-1, with no clear D. Trimming pared 0 bases from V and 3 bases from J, leaving 3 bases between. From germline, CDR1 is SGHTS and CDR2 YDEGEE. This CDR3 has 12 amino acids. DNA for the CDR3: TGTGCCAGCAGCTTGGGGGACACTGAAGCTTTCTTT. Protein: CASSLGDTEAFF.

The chain employs TRBV5-1 and TRBJ1-1; D might be TRBD1 (5 bases). This CDR3 has 15 amino acids. V dropped 1 base and J dropped 0 bases, with 10 bases sitting between them. The germline gives CDR1 SGHRS, CDR2 YFSETQ. CDR3 in amino acids: CASSLWGEMNTEAFF. CDR3 in DNA: TGCGCCAGCAGCTTGTGGGGGGAGATGAACACTGAAGCTTTCTTT.

The chain carries TRBV18 and TRBJ2-7; D is perhaps TRBD1 (5 bases). CDR3 length: 15 residues. Germline CDR1 reads KGHSH; CDR2 reads LQKENI. V was trimmed by 2 bases and J by 3 bases, leaving 14 bases between them. The CDR3 DNA sequence: TGTGCCAGCTCACCATCCAGGGTGGAGTACTACGAGCAGTACTTC. Protein sequence: CASSPSRVEYYEQYF.

J is TRBJ2-5 and V is TRBV7-2, with TRBD2 identical over 13 bases. The V gene end was trimmed by 5 bases and the J gene end by 7 bases; junction bases not matched to a gene: 16. From germline, CDR1 is SGHTA and CDR2 FQGNSA. The CDR3 runs to 18 residues. The CDR3 protein is CASSARLAGGPYIATQYF. DNA for the CDR3: TGTGCCAGCAGCGCAAGACTAGCGGGGGGACCCTATATAGCGACCCAGTACTTC.

The chain joins TRBV29-1 to TRBJ1-1; D ambiguous. Trimming stripped 0 bases from V and 5 bases from J, with 13 bases between. This CDR3 is 14 amino acids long. Germline CDR1 SQVTM, CDR2 ANQGSEA. CDR3 DNA: TGCAGCGTTGAAGATCTCGGTGAGGAAACTGAAGCTTTCTTT. Translating it yields CSVEDLGEETEAFF.

The table lists this clone with a few counts. The chain combines TRBV28 with TRBJ1-1; possibly TRBD1 for D (5 bases). Trimming pared 2 bases from V and 2 bases from J, leaving 9 bases between. There are 14 residues in the CDR3. CDR1 and CDR2 (germline): MDHEN, SYDVKM. This CDR3 is CASSLGRDNTEAFF. CDR3 DNA sequence: TGTGCCAGCAGTTTAGGCAGGGACAACACTGAAGCTTTCTTT.

The chain joins TRBV6-1 to TRBJ2-2; 7 bases line up with TRBD2. Germline lookup yields CDR1 MNHNS and CDR2 SASEGT. The length of the CDR3 is 15 residues. V was clipped by 7 bases and J by 0 bases; unmatched bases: 5. CDR3 coding DNA: TGTGCCAGCATGGGACTATCCGCGAACACCGGGGAGCTGTTTTTT. As protein: CASMGLSANTGELFF.

The rearrangement uses TRBV5-1 and TRBJ2-1; weak D call: TRBD2 (6 bases). Trimming shortened V by 3 bases and J by 0 bases, and 13 bases separated the two germline ends. In germline, CDR1 is SGHRS, CDR2 YFSETQ. The CDR3 runs to 16 residues. The CDR3 region is CASSSEGESSYNEQFF. CDR3 sequence (DNA): TGCGCCAGCAGCTCGGAGGGCGAAAGCTCCTACAATGAGCAGTTCTTC.

The rearrangement joins TRBV4-3 to TRBJ2-3, with 9 bases identical to TRBD1. Trimming removed 4 bases from V and 4 bases from J; junction bases left unmatched: 3. CDR3 length: 14 amino acids. Per germline, CDR1 LGHNA and CDR2 YSLEER. The chain's CDR3 is CASSPGQGPDTQYF. CDR3 nucleotide sequence: TGCGCCAGCAGCCCGGGACAGGGCCCAGATACGCAGTATTTT.

This sequence joins TRBV27 and TRBJ2-5, with 13 positions matching TRBD2. The CDR3 is 19 residues long. The ends lost 8 bases at V and 0 bases at J; junction bases unmatched: 15. CDR1 and CDR2 from the germline V gene are MNHEY and SMNVEV (reference sequence). The CDR3 DNA reads TGTGCCAGCTCTACCTCAAGACTAGCGGGGGGTTACTACCAAGAGACCCAGTACTTC. Translating it yields CASSTSRLAGGYYQETQYF.

V is TRBV11-2 and J is TRBJ1-1; D unresolved. Per the germline V gene, CDR1 is SGHAT and CDR2 is FQNNGV. V dropped 5 bases and J dropped 2 bases, with 9 bases sitting between them. The length of the CDR3 is 13 residues. The CDR3 is CASSLGINTEAFF. In nucleotides, the CDR3 is TGTGCCAGCAGCCTAGGGATCAACACTGAAGCTTTCTTT.

This clone showed up just a few times. The chain uses TRBV27 and TRBJ1-1; D gene uncertain. This CDR3 region has 13 residues. Per the germline V gene, CDR1 is MNHEY and CDR2 is SMNVEV (reference sequence). Trimming removed 7 bases at V and 0 bases at J, with 9 bases between. CDR3 bases: TGTGCCAGCACAGGTTACCTGAACACTGAAGCTTTCTTT. It encodes CASTGYLNTEAFF.

The V call is TRBV6-5, the J call TRBJ2-3, with TRBD1 matching 7 bases. This CDR3 is built from 13 residues. Losses at the gene ends were 0 bases for V and 7 bases for J; bases not matched to a gene: 1. Germline CDR1 and CDR2: MNHEY and SVGAGI. CDR3 bases: TGTGCCAGCAGTTACTCACAGGGGTATACGCAGTATTTT. Amino acids: CASSYSQGYTQYF.

As to this clone: This is likely a read error, given that the CDR3 carries no conserved phenylalanine or tryptophan at its end. The chain uses TRBV27 and TRBJ1-2, with 7 bases aligning to TRBD1. Germline assignment: CDR1 MNHEY and CDR2 SMNVEV (reference sequence). The CDR3 sequence is 14 residues long. The V gene end was trimmed by 7 bases and the J gene end by 2 bases; junction bases not matched to a gene: 7. The CDR3 coding sequence is TGTGCCAGCACCCCGCGAGGGGGCAACTATGGCTACACCCTC. Encoded protein: CASTPRGGNYGYTL.

V usage is TRBV9 and J usage is TRBJ2-1, with D tentatively TRBD1 (5 bases). The V end lost 4 bases, the J end lost 7 bases, and 12 bases lay between the germline ends. In germline, CDR1 is SGDLS, CDR2 YYNGEE. The CDR3 sequence is 13 residues long. In DNA form, the CDR3 reads TGTGCCAGCAGCTCTGGTACAGGAAATGAGCAGTTCTTC. As protein: CASSSGTGNEQFF.

CDR3 sequence: CASSGTGAIETQYF. The CDR3 nucleotides are TGTGCCAGCAGTGGGACAGGGGCTATAGAGACCCAGTACTTC. The rearrangement links TRBV6-1 to TRBJ2-5, with 9 positions matching TRBD1. Germline assignment: CDR1 MNHNS and CDR2 SASEGT. The CDR3 loop spans 14 amino acids. The ends lost 4 bases at V and 4 bases at J; junction bases unmatched: 4.